These 17 T cell receptor beta chains came from one sample sequenced in a study of T cells in Graves' hyperthyroidism and ophthalmopathy. Amplified regions were TCR beta CDR3 sequences from RNA transcripts. The study used the HTBI primer set for a first-round RT-PCR of the TCR CDR3. TCRdb reanalysed the multiplex PCR reads using MiXCR and keeps one entry per CDR3 protein. This sample carries hundreds of thousands of distinct CDR3 sequences, roughly 15% of them seen once, and the ten largest clones take around 4.5%. Sequencing was performed on blood. The receptor source for this set is a woman between 40 and 50 years old with Graves' ophthalmopathy.

This clonotype was seen more than once but under ten times. The CDR3 here is CSARPDSTGELFF. Written as DNA, the CDR3 is TGCAGTGCTCGCCCGGACAGCACCGGGGAGCTGTTTTTT. The chain couples TRBV20-1 to TRBJ2-2; a possible D gene is TRBD1 (6 bases). In germline, CDR1 is DFQATT, CDR2 SNEGSKA (reference sequence). V was trimmed by 5 bases and J by 4 bases, leaving 11 bases between them. The CDR3 sequence is 13 residues long.

The sample holds many counts of this clonotype. The chain carries TRBV6-1 and TRBJ1-2, with 8 bases lining up with TRBD1. The CDR3 runs to 15 residues. After removal of 5 bases from V and 4 bases from J, the junction contained 9 bases not matched to a gene. Germline V gene data show CDR1 as MNHNS and CDR2 as SASEGT. CDR3 bases: TGTGCCAGCAGTATCACCGGGACAGGCGCCTATGGCTACACCTTC. Translated, it gives CASSITGTGAYGYTF.

In this sample, this clonotype turned up a few times. The rearrangement joins TRBV7-2 to TRBJ1-2; 8 bases line up with TRBD1. The length of the CDR3 is 17 residues. With V trimmed by 0 bases and J by 6 bases, 12 bases remained unmatched. In germline, CDR1 is SGHTA, CDR2 FQGNSA. The CDR3 sequence: CASSLAGVEQGGNGYTF. The CDR3 bases are TGTGCCAGCAGCTTAGCCGGGGTCGAACAGGGGGGCAATGGCTACACCTTC. Full variable domain (remainder filled in from reference TRBV7-2 and TRBJ1-2): GAGVSQSPSNKVTEKGKDVELRCDPISGHTALYWYRQSLGQGLEFLIYFQGNSAPDKSGLPSDRFSAERTGGSVSTLTIQRTQQEDSAVYLCASSLAGVEQGGNGYTFGSGTRLTVV.

This clonotype was counted at least ten times. The V and J genes are TRBV6-5 and TRBJ2-5, with D perhaps matching TRBD1 (7 bases). V was pared by 9 bases and J by 4 bases, with 21 bases between. The CDR3 contains 15 residues. Per germline, CDR1 MNHEY and CDR2 SVGAGI. CDR3 coding DNA: TGTGCCAGTAGGCGGGACAGCGCCTTAGGAGAGACCCAGTACTTC. It yields the protein CASRRDSALGETQYF.

This chain connects TRBV7-2 to TRBJ1-1; 8 bases match TRBD1. V gave up 6 bases and J gave up 6 bases; unmatched junction bases: 9. CDR3 length: 14 amino acids. Germline CDR1 is SGHTA and CDR2 is FQGNSA. This CDR3 is CASRFQGALSEAFF. The DNA of the CDR3 is TGTGCCAGCAGATTTCAGGGGGCACTCTCTGAAGCTTTCTTT.

This clonotype was seen only a few times. The chain links TRBV5-1 to TRBJ2-4; TRBD2 matches 10 bases. The germline gives CDR1 SGHRS, CDR2 YFSETQ. CDR3 length equals 20 residues. J lost 2 bases, V lost 3 bases, and 17 bases had no gene match. CDR3 DNA sequence: TGCGCCAGCAGCTCCGGCCTCGGGAGACCGGGACTAGCGACCAAAAACATTCAGTACTTC. It yields the protein CASSSGLGRPGLATKNIQYF.

The J gene is TRBJ2-2, the V gene TRBV7-3; no clear D gene. Germline V gene data show CDR1 as SGHTA and CDR2 as FQGTGA. This CDR3 spans 15 amino acids. Trimming took 2 bases from V and 5 from J, leaving 12 bases between them. CDR3 sequence reads: CASSLRPSRTGELFF. The CDR3 region has the DNA TGTGCCAGCAGCTTACGGCCCTCGAGGACCGGGGAGCTGTTTTTT.

There are many counts of this clonotype. V and J are TRBV15 and TRBJ2-2; 8 nucleotides align to TRBD1. This CDR3 is 19 amino acids long. The V segment lost 4 bases and the J segment 5 bases; nucleotides outside the gene matches: 18. Germline CDR1 and CDR2: LNHNV and YYDKDF (reference sequence). This CDR3 is CATSKSPYPRDRLTGELFF. DNA of the CDR3: TGTGCCACCAGCAAATCGCCTTACCCTAGGGACAGGCTGACCGGGGAGCTGTTTTTT.

Concerning this clonotype itself: Relative to the germline gene, one junction end is altered; a read error may explain this. The V and J genes are TRBV6-5 and TRBJ2-2, with 13 bases that match TRBD2. CDR3 size: 16 residues. CDR1 and CDR2 (germline): MNHEY, SVGAGI. CDR3 amino acids: CASSTSGRAWSGGLFF. The CDR3 nucleotides are TGTGCCAGCAGTACTAGCGGGAGGGCCTGGAGCGGGGGGCTGTTTTTT.

This clonotype was counted only a few times. The chain joins TRBV19 to TRBJ1-3; unclear D gene. This CDR3 spans 15 amino acids. The V end lost 5 bases, the J end lost 2 bases, and 13 bases lay between the germline ends. Germline V gene data show CDR1 as LNHDA and CDR2 as SQIVND (reference sequence). CDR3 residues: CASSQTRSAGNTIYF. DNA of the CDR3: TGTGCCAGTAGTCAGACCCGATCGGCTGGAAACACCATATATTTT.

This clonotype was seen many times. This chain links TRBV15 with TRBJ2-5, with 11 bases lining up with TRBD2. After removal of 3 bases from V and 8 bases from J, the junction contained 20 bases not matched to a gene. Germline V CDR1 and CDR2: LNHNV, YYDKDF (reference sequence). The CDR3 is 19 amino acids. As DNA, the CDR3 is TGTGCCACCAGCAGCGATATCGCCCCACTAGCGGGAGCAAGAGTAACCCAGTACTTC. Translating gives CATSSDIAPLAGARVTQYF.

The CDR3 DNA reads as TGTGCCAGCAGCTTCGTGCGGGGTCAATTACACTCGCCATATAACTATGGCTACACCTTC. Translation: CASSFVRGQLHSPYNYGYTF. The V and J genes are TRBV7-2 and TRBJ1-2; D unresolved. The CDR3 totals 20 residues. Per the germline V gene, CDR1 is SGHTA and CDR2 is FQGNSA. The V end lost 3 bases, the J end lost 1 base, and 27 bases lay between the germline ends.

CDR3 residues: CASSLLGTRREQYF. CDR3 nucleotides: TGTGCCAGCAGCTTGCTGGGGACGCGGAGGGAGCAGTACTTC. The rearrangement links TRBV5-6 to TRBJ2-7; either TRBD1 or TRBD2 may supply D (5 bases each). The CDR3 is made up of 14 amino acids. Trimming removed 1 base at V and 7 bases at J, with 15 bases between. The germline V gene encodes CDR1 SGHDT and CDR2 YYEEEE.

This clonotype was picked up many times. The chain links TRBV12-5 to TRBJ2-7; D could derive from TRBD1 or TRBD2 (6 bases each). The CDR3 runs to 13 residues. CDR1 LGHNT and CDR2 FRNRAP come from the germline V gene. V lost 7 bases, J lost 6 bases, and 16 bases lay in between. The CDR3 loop is CASALGGGLEQYF. As DNA, the CDR3 is TGTGCTAGTGCCCTCGGTGGGGGGCTCGAGCAGTACTTC.

This clonotype has a single count. The chain's CDR3 is CASSAAGDLYGYTF. CDR3 DNA: TGTGCCAGCAGTGCGGCAGGAGATCTATATGGCTACACCTTC. The rearrangement links TRBV6-1 to TRBJ1-2; D gene ambiguous. In germline, CDR1 is MNHNS, CDR2 SASEGT. This CDR3 region has 14 residues. The V end was cut by 4 bases, the J end by 5 bases, with 14 bases between.

This clonotype has at least ten counts. The chain has TRBV4-3 and TRBJ2-5; TRBD2 agrees at 13 bases. Losses at the gene ends were 0 bases for V and 5 bases for J; bases not matched to a gene: 6. This CDR3 is built from 17 residues. In germline, CDR1 is LGHNA, CDR2 YSLEER. The CDR3 is CASSQDRALAGGETQYF. DNA of the CDR3: TGCGCCAGCAGCCAAGATAGGGCACTAGCGGGAGGGGAGACCCAGTACTTC.

This clonotype was found many times. J is TRBJ1-2 and V is TRBV6-2 or TRBV6-3; D gene uncertain. CDR1 is MNHEY and CDR2 is SVGEGT in the germline V gene. Trimming stripped 6 bases from V and 4 bases from J, with 9 bases between. The CDR3 spans 12 residues. The CDR3 spells CASRGRPYGYTF. Written as DNA, the CDR3 is TGTGCCAGCAGAGGACGGCCCTATGGCTACACCTTC.